This T cell receptor (beta chain) was captured in a study of graft-versus-host responses after intestinal transplantation (dated by TCRdb to about 2021). Regarding the complete study: Multivisceral, liver-intestinal, or isolated intestinal transplants were received by the recipients. Every recipient was given anti-thymocyte globulin induction, followed by around three years of maintenance tacrolimus and steroids. Bulk TCR-beta CDR3 sequencing was used to track graft-versus-host and host-versus-graft alloreactive T cell clones in the graft, circulation and bone marrow after intestinal transplantation. To identify alloreactive clones, pre-transplant mixed lymphocyte reaction products were sequenced and then compared with unstimulated pre-transplant donor and recipient T cells. The cohort enrolled 20 to 30 intestinal transplant recipients, one of whom was a retransplant, and a few patients without pretransplant specimens were excluded. A peak of at least 4% donor T cells among recipient peripheral blood mononuclear cells was the definition used for donor T cell macrochimerism. Instead of going to the commercial service, samples from a few later patients were sequenced in-house on an Illumina MiSeq and processed with MiXCR.

Library creation used the immunoSEQ multiplex PCR assay. For most patients, genomic DNA was isolated using the Qiagen DNeasy Blood and Tissue Kit and was shipped frozen to Adaptive Biotechnologies for TCR sequencing. High-throughput TCR-beta CDR3 sequencing of genomic DNA from most patients was performed by Adaptive Biotechnologies. The original pipeline was this. TCR sequencing data were retrieved from Adaptive's ImmunoSEQ software for more than 15 patients, whereas three other patients were processed with MiXCR and VDJtools. CD4 versus CD8 sorting errors were corrected by removing sequences found in both subsets at a frequency ratio below 5:1. Because the origin of CDR3 nucleotide sequences shared between donor and recipient could not be assigned, those sequences were removed. Alloreactive clones required at least 2-fold expansion over unstimulated cells and minimum CFSE-low frequency of 0.002% (template counts) or 0.001% (read counts). Clones detected in sequenced pre-transplant spleen, lymph node, or MLR CFSE-low populations of the donor or recipient were defined as mappable. The cumulative frequency of alloreactive clones was calculated as a percentage of all sequences, weighted by copy number. TCRdb retrieved this table from immuneACCESS and kept in-frame rearrangements only. Not all clones are present; in checked studies, unresolved V genes account for under half, and no reason is known for the remainder. From that table come the V and J calls and clone size; the DNA was used to work out D and trimming. For this sample the table gives about 92,000 clones, of which 80% to 95% were detected only once. About 6.3% of the sample belongs to the ten largest clones.

With regard to this clone: It lacks a known antigen. No base quality values were provided; no much bigger clone lies one nucleotide off.

Interpreted using the paper, the time point label stands for: cells obtained before transplantation from donor or recipient. CD3+CD4+ and CD3+CD8+ populations were FACS-sorted from unstimulated pre-transplant donor and recipient cells taken from spleen or lymph nodes. Trimming leaves V shorter by 2 bases and J shorter by 4 bases, with the junction holding 0 bases beyond the gene matches. Its CDR3 holds 13 amino acids, cysteine through phenylalanine. Of all the DNA, just the CDR3 is kept, 39 bases in frame from base 1. Taken from the germline V gene, the CDR1 and CDR2 loops are MNHEY and SVGAGI. The research as a whole found: GvH clones were detected in recipient bone marrow, and some of these GvH clones were observed earlier in ileal mucosa or blood, consistent with an intestinal mucosal origin. High GvH to HvG T cell clonal ratios were observed in the allografts of patients with donor T cell macrochimerism. Early after transplant, declines in HvG clones were associated with peak levels of circulating GvH clones. The conclusions were limited by the relatively low number and heterogeneity of the intestinal transplant patients.

This sequence originates from a human donor who received an intestinal transplant. The V and J segments used are TRBV6-5 and TRBJ2-7; 9 nucleotides in the junction match TRBD1. The sample here was unstimulated CD8+ T cells sorted from spleen or lymph node cells, taken before intestinal transplant. The CDR3 in this case is CASSYGTGYEQYF. In nucleotides, the sequence is TGTGCCAGCAGTTACGGGACAGGGTACGAGCAGTACTTC.